The 5 T cell receptor beta chains given below trace back to one sample, sequenced in a study of glioma-infiltrating T cells after dendritic cell vaccination. Clones were read by immunoSEQ multiplex PCR, and TCRdb kept only the in-frame ones, dropping some. The data show 90,000 or so clones, with over 65% seen just once and less than 3% held by the top ten. The specimen was blood, collected before dendritic cell vaccination. The receptors derive from a human donor with glioblastoma.

The sample holds a few counts of this clone. The chain recombines TRBV5-4 with TRBJ2-1; TRBD1 matches 7 bases. Germline CDR1 and CDR2: SGHNT and YYREEE (reference sequence). J was trimmed by 2 bases and V by 4 bases; bases with no gene match: 3. The CDR3 covers 14 residues. As DNA, the CDR3 is TGTGCCAGCAGCGGGACAGCAACCTACAATGAGCAGTTCTTC. It translates to CASSGTATYNEQFF.

This chain uses TRBV7-8 with TRBJ2-1, with TRBD2 identical over 8 bases. V shed 0 bases and J 15 bases; nucleotides not matched to a gene: 1. The CDR3 consists of 11 residues. Germline-derived CDR1 and CDR2 are SGHVS and FQNEAQ. The CDR3: CASSLAGTRFF. CDR3 coding DNA: TGTGCCAGCAGCTTAGCGGGGACTAGGTTCTTC. Variable domain in full (rest from reference TRBV7-8 and TRBJ2-1): GAGVSQSPRYKVAKRGQDVALRCDPISGHVSLFWYQQALGQGPEFLTYFQNEAQLDKSGLPSDRFFAERPEGSVSTLKIQRTQQEDSAVYLCASSLAGTRFFGPGTRLTVL.

The rearrangement links TRBV7-2 to TRBJ2-7, with 8 bases that match TRBD2. The CDR3 has 14 amino acids. Germline CDR1 is SGHTA and CDR2 is FQGNSA. The V and J ends lost 5 bases and 5 bases, in that order; junction bases with no gene match: 8. CDR3 sequence (DNA): TGTGCCAGCAGCATAAAGCGGGAGAGGGACGAGCAGTACTTC. Amino acid sequence: CASSIKRERDEQYF. Filled out from reference TRBV7-2 and TRBJ2-7, the complete variable domain reads GAGVSQSPSNKVTEKGKDVELRCDPISGHTALYWYRQSLGQGLEFLIYFQGNSAPDKSGLPSDRFSAERTGGSVSTLTIQRTQQEDSAVYLCASSIKRERDEQYFGPGTRLTVT.

This clone was counted between two and nine times. This chain uses TRBV5-6 with TRBJ1-5; 7 bases fit TRBD1. The length of the CDR3 is 15 residues. V dropped 0 bases and J dropped 7; count of bases not matched to a gene: 7. Looked up from germline, CDR1 is SGHDT and CDR2 is YYEEEE. CDR3 sequence (DNA): TGTGCCAGCAGCTTGGGTCGACAGGGTTACCAGCCCCAGCATTTT. Translated: CASSLGRQGYQPQHF.

The chain combines TRBV5-1 with TRBJ2-2; TRBD1 matches 9 bases. Trimming took 7 bases from V and 5 from J; bases not matched to a gene: 6. Germline assignment: CDR1 SGHRS and CDR2 YFSETQ. The CDR3 sequence is 14 residues long. CDR3 sequence (DNA): TGCGCCAGCGGTCGGGACAGGGTAACCGGGGAGCTGTTTTTT. Translating it yields CASGRDRVTGELFF.